This T cell receptor beta chain was captured in a study of regulatory and conventional T cells in RAG deficiency. Findings and caveats of the study: Shorter CDR3s in all patient subsets; >90% Treg-Tconv overlap in Omenn. Other subsets showed approximately 10-fold reductions, but Treg unique TCR beta sequences fell about 92-fold in these patients.

Profiled with immunoSEQ multiplex PCR; TCRdb holds only in-frame clones, not every one. The sample lists roughly 3,000 clones, 85% to 95% seen once, with 8.2% in the top ten. This CDR3 is 15 amino acids long. V lost 6 bases, J lost 0 bases, and 8 bases stayed unmatched. Looked up from germline, CDR1 is MNHNY and CDR2 is SVGAGI (reference sequence). Concerning this clone: Antigen: not known.

Blood CD4+ CD25-high CD127-low regulatory T cells supplied the genomic DNA template. These data were also reused for a study on regulatory T cells. From that second work: The primer mix had 52 TRBV and 13 TRBJ primers. Skewed V and J usage and few unique V-J pairs marked patient repertoires, most in Tregs.

The specimen sequenced was CD4+ Tregs sorted from blood. The chain is built from TRBV6-6 and TRBJ2-7, with TRBD2 matching 7 bases. This TCR was recovered from a human donor in good health. The CDR3 protein is CASSPTGGSSYEQYF. In DNA form, the CDR3 reads TGTGCCAGCAGCCCCACGGGAGGCAGCTCCTACGAGCAGTACTTC.